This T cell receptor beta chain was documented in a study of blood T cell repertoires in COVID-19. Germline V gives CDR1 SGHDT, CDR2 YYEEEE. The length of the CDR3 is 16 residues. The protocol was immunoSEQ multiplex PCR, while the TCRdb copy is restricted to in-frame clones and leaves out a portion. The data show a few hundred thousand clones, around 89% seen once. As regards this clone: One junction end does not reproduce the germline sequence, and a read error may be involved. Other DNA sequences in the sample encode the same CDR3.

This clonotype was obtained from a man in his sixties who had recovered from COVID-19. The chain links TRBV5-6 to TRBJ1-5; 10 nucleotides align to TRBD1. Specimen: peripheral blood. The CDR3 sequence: CASSLGQGTFNQPQHF. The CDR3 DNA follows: TGTGCCAGTAGCTTGGGACAGGGGACTTTCAATCAGCCCCAGCATTTT. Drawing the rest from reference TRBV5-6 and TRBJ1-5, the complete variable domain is DAGVTQSPTHLIKTRGQQVTLRCSPKSGHDTVSWYQQALGQGPQFIFQYYEEEERQRGNFPDRFSGHQFPNYSSELNVNALLLGDSALYLCASSLGQGTFNQPQHFGDGTRLSIL.